This TCR beta chain was identified in a study of beta chain features in type 1 diabetes. As concerns this clone: Its antigen is not identified.

CDR1 is SGHDT, CDR2 YYEEEE, per germline. J lost 4 bases, V lost 1 base, and 5 bases had no gene match. The CDR3 contains 14 residues. All of the isolated RNA was reverse transcribed, so expressed TCRB transcripts were sequenced. Some clones are missing from TCRdb's copy, which holds only in-frame ones; the method was immunoSEQ multiplex PCR. The sample lists roughly 250,000 clones; 9.6% were seen once. Study-wide results and caveats: In the patient group, naive, central memory and Treg TCRB repertoires seemed more alike than in the healthy donor group. Fewer insertions but more deletions were seen at VDJ junctions in type 1 diabetes patients.

The genes are TRBV5-6 and TRBJ2-7; the match to TRBD2 covers 7 bases. Source material: naive CD4+ T cells from blood. The sequence came from a woman aged 18-29 years in good health. CDR3 sequence reads: CASSLRLAVYEQYF. The CDR3 bases are TGTGCCAGCAGCTTGAGGCTAGCGGTTTACGAGCAGTACTTC.